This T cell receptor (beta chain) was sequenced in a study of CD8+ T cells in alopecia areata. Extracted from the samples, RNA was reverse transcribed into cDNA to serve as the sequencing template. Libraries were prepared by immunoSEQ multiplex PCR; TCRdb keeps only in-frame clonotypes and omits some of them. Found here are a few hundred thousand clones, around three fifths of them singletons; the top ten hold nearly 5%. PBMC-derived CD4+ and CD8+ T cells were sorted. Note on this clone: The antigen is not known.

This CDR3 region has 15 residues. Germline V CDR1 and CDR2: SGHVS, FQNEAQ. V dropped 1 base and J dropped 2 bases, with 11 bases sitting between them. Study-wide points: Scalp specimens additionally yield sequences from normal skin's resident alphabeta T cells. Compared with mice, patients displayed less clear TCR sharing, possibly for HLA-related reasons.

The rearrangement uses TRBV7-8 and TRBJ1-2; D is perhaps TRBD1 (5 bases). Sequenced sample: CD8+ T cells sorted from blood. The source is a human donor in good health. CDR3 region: CASSLEGLNNYGYTF. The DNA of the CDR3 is TGTGCCAGCAGCTTAGAGGGGCTCAACAACTATGGCTACACCTTC.